A selection of T cell receptor beta chains follows, all from one sample in a study of T cell changes during pregnancy in multiple sclerosis. TCRdb's copy holds only in-frame clones and misses some; the assay was immunoSEQ multiplex PCR. The repertoire holds 90,000 or so clones, with about 94% as singletons. Here the sequenced sample was peripheral blood, taken after pregnancy. These receptors all stem from a female donor in good health, enrolled as a control in a pregnancy study. Each CDR3 is given with its conserved first and last residue. D genes are given only for firm matches.

v_call,j_call,cdr3_length,d_call,cdr3_aa
TRBV25-1,TRBJ2-5,17,TRBD1,CASSVKLQGTVGETQYF
TRBV5-1,TRBJ2-3,18,TRBD2,CASSLGGTSGRVGDTQYF
TRBV2,TRBJ2-3,11,-,CASSEAGLAFF
TRBV28,TRBJ2-2,16,TRBD2,CASSPGLAGVYGELFF
TRBV27,TRBJ1-1,14,TRBD1,CASGDDRVVTEAFF
TRBV4-2,TRBJ2-3,18,TRBD2,CASSPYFGTSGVTDTQYF
TRBV18,TRBJ1-2,15,TRBD1,CASSPAGQGDYGYTF
TRBV2,TRBJ1-3,15,-,CASIGRESSGNTIYF
TRBV28,TRBJ2-5,14,-,CASRRRGGVETQYF
TRBV4-1,TRBJ2-7,16,TRBD1,CASSQETGTGWYEQYF
TRBV5-6,TRBJ1-2,14,-,CASSQGSANYGYTF
TRBV4-1,TRBJ1-2,17,TRBD1,CASSQGLGTAANYGYTF
TRBV29-1,TRBJ1-5,13,-,CSPTGVSNQPQHF
TRBV6-5,TRBJ2-4,15,-,CASSPGQLAKNIQYF
TRBV10-3,TRBJ2-7,14,-,CAISGEGSSYEQYF
TRBV28,TRBJ2-7,13,-,CASSRTDSYEQYF
TRBV28,TRBJ2-1,12,TRBD1,CASSLKDRGSLF
TRBV7-9,TRBJ1-5,16,-,CASSLGTGRLNQPQHF
TRBV28,TRBJ2-1,19,TRBD2,CASSFPGLGAGNPSDEQFF
TRBV5-1,TRBJ2-5,14,-,CASSSGVPRETQYF
TRBV7-6,TRBJ2-3,16,TRBD2,CASSSLAGESTDTQYF
TRBV7-2,TRBJ1-1,14,TRBD1,CASSLSGQGTEAFF
TRBV2,TRBJ2-7,16,TRBD2,CASSLPTSSGGYEQYF
TRBV7-2,TRBJ1-2,15,TRBD1,CASSLVEGGSYGYTF
TRBV5-1,TRBJ2-5,12,TRBD1,CASRQGQETQYF
TRBV10-3,TRBJ1-4,15,-,CAISATGATNEKLFF
TRBV28,TRBJ2-7,14,-,CASSFQGISYEQYF